The T cell receptor beta chain described here comes from a study of immune evolution from preneoplasia to lung adenocarcinoma. Overall study results and limits: Top clone share appeared to fall from AAH through AIS, MIA, adenocarcinoma. Clonality was highest in normal lung, lower in later-stage lesions apparently. KRAS-mutant nodules had the highest T cell clonality.

Produced via immunoSEQ multiplex PCR; TCRdb's table is partial and in-frame only. Among about 5,000 clones, under 80% were seen once, and the ten largest hold 11%. On this clone: Its antigen is still unknown.

Unmatched junction bases numbered 9, after V lost 7 bases and J lost 4 bases. Per germline, CDR1 MNHNS and CDR2 SASEGT. The CDR3 runs 15 residues. This chain uses TRBV6-1 with TRBJ2-7, with 11 bases lining up with TRBD2. This receptor was obtained from a person between 65 and 79 years old with lung adenocarcinoma. The sequencing sample was made of FFPE minimally invasive lung adenocarcinoma tissue. The CDR3 reads CASNLLAGVGYEQYF. The CDR3 region has the DNA TGTGCCAGCAACCTACTAGCGGGAGTGGGTTACGAGCAGTACTTC.